The text below deals with one T cell receptor beta chain. Sequencing was performed with immunoSEQ multiplex PCR; in TCRdb, only in-frame clones are kept and a portion is missing. The repertoire consists of about 140,000 clones, with about 90% occurring once and the leading ten covering approximately 10%. This sample was taken from a study of blood T cell repertoires in COVID-19. The CDR3 contains 16 residues. Looked up from germline, CDR1 is LNHDA and CDR2 is SQIVND (reference sequence). The trim removed 5 bases at V and 5 bases at J, leaving 5 bases unmatched. The source material was peripheral blood. This rearrangement joins TRBV19 to TRBJ2-1, with TRBD2 matching 14 bases. This receptor was taken from a man aged 55 to 70 with active or convalescent COVID-19. In nucleotides, the CDR3 is TGTGCCAGTAGTTCCCGGACTAGCGGGGGGAACAATGAGCAGTTCTTC. Translated, it gives CASSSRTSGGNNEQFF. The full variable domain, completed using reference TRBV19 and TRBJ2-1, is DGGITQSPKYLFRKEGQNVTLSCEQNLNHDAMYWYRQDPGQGLRLIYYSQIVNDFQKGDIAEGYSVSREKKESFPLTVTSAQKNPTAFYLCASSSRTSGGNNEQFFGPGTRLTVL.